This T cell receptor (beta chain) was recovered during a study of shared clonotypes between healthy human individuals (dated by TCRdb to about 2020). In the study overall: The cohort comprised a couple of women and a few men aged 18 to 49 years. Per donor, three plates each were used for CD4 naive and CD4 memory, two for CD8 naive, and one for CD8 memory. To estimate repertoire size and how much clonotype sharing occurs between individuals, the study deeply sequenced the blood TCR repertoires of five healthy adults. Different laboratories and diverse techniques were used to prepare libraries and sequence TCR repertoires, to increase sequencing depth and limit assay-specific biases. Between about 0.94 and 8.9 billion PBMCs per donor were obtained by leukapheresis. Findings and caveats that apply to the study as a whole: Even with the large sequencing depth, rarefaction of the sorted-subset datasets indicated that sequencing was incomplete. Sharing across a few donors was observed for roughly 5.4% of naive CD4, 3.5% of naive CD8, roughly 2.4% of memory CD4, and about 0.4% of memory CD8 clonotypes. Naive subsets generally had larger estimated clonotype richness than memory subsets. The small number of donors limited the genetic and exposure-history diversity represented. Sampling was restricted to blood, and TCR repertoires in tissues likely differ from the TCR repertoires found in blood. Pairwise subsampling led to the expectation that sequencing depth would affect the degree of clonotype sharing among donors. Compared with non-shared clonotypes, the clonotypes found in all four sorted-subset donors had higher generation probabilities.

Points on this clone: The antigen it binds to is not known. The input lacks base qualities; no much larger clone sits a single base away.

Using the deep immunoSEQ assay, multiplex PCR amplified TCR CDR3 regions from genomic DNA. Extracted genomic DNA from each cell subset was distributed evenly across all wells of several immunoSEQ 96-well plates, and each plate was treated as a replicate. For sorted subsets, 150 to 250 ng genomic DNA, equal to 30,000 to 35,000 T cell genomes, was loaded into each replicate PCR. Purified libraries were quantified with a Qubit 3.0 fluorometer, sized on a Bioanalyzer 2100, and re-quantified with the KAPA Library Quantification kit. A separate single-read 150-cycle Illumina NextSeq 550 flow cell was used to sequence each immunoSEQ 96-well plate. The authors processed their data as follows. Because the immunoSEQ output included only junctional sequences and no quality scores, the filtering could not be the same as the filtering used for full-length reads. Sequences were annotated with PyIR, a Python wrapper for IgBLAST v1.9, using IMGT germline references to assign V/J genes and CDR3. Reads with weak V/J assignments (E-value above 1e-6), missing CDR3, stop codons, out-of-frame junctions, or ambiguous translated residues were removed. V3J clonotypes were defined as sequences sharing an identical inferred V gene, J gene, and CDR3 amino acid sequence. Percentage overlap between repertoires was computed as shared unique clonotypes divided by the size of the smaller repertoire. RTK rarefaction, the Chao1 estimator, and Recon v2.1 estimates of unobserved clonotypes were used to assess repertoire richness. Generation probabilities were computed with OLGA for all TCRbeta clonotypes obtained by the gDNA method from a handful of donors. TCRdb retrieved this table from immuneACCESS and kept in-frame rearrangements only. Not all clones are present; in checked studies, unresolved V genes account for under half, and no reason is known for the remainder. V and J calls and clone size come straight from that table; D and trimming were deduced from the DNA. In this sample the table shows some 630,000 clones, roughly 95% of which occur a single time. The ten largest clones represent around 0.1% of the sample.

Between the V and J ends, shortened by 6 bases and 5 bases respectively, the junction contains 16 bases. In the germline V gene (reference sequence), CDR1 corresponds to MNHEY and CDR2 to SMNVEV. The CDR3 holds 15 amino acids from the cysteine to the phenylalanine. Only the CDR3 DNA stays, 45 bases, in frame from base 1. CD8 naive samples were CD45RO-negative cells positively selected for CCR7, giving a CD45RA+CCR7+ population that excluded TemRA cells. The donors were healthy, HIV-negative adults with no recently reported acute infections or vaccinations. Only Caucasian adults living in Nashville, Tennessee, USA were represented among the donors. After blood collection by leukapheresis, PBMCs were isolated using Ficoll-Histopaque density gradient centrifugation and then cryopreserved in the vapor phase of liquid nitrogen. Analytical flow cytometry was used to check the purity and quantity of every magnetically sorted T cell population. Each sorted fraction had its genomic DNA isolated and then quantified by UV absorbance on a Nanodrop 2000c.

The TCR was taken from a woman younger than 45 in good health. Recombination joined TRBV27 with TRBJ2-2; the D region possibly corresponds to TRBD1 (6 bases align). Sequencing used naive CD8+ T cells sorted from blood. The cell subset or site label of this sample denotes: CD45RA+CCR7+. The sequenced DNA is TGTGCCAGCAGCCTCCTCCTAGGGGGAACCGGGGAGCTGTTTTTT. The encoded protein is CASSLLLGGTGELFF.